The source of this TCR beta chain is a study of T-cell reconstitution after alpha-beta-depleted transplantation in children. TCRbeta library preparation incorporated unique molecular identifiers. From the PCR reads, TCRdb called clonotypes with MiXCR, one entry per CDR3 protein. Seen here are 500,000 to 750,000 distinct CDR3 sequences, 13% observed once, and the top ten hold over 2%. This clonotype has only a few counts. Its antigen remains unknown. This CDR3 contains 18 residues. Germline V gene lookup returns CDR1 ENHRY and CDR2 SYGVKD. J gave up 3 bases and V 1 base, and 14 bases lay outside the gene matches. Study outcomes and limitations: Where some patients showed high TCRbeta diversity at day 60, it came from recipient T cells and thymic progenitors that had survived. Several hundred graft clones that had expanded were reportedly the source of alpha-beta T cells about two months after transplant.

Source: PBMCs, mostly from graft donor cells, taken 360 days after TCRalphabeta/CD19-depleted stem cell transplant. The rearrangement links TRBV10-3 to TRBJ2-7; TRBD2 agrees at 8 bases. This clonotype was obtained from a male patient under 18 who had a stem cell transplant for acute myeloid leukemia, so the T cells may come from the graft donor. The CDR3 protein is CAISEFYFSREDFYEQYF. The CDR3 region has the DNA TGTGCCATCAGTGAGTTCTACTTTTCGCGGGAGGATTTCTACGAGCAGTACTTC.